Listed below are T cell receptor beta chains from one sample, sequenced in a study of neoadjuvant anti-PD-1 for oral cavity cancer. Clones were sequenced by immunoSEQ multiplex PCR, and TCRdb holds only the in-frame ones, with some missing. The top ten clones hold about 7.8% of a sample with several thousand clones, roughly three fifths of them seen once. The sample in question was tumor tissue, obtained before nivolumab (anti-PD-1) treatment. These receptor sequences come from a person aged 35 to 85 with oral cavity squamous cell carcinoma. The CDR3 runs from the conserved cysteine through the conserved F or W. A clone size is listed for some rows: how often the clone was seen (once, few, many), or a class if it is expanded.

clone size,J gene,V gene,CDR3 protein
few,TRBJ2-3,TRBV7-7,CASSPGTSGGDTQYF
NA,TRBJ2-1,TRBV9,CASSVGLTNYNEQFF
NA,TRBJ1-1,TRBV2,CASYWGDEAFF
NA,TRBJ1-2,TRBV2,CASSGDGGGYTF
few,TRBJ1-2,TRBV7-9,CASSLGVSGSYGYTF
NA,TRBJ2-1,TRBV7-2,CASSPGLAGITVFF
once,TRBJ1-1,TRBV19,CASNARDTYTEAFF
few,TRBJ2-6,TRBV30,CAWSRSSGSAGANVLTF
few,TRBJ2-7,TRBV29-1,CSVEESSQGEQYF
NA,TRBJ1-1,TRBV19,CASSPGSRTEAFF
once,TRBJ1-1,TRBV10-3,CAIRGEVNTEAFF
NA,TRBJ1-3,TRBV2,CASVMEYSGNTIYF
once,TRBJ1-2,TRBV30,CAWSVFETSANYGYTF
few,TRBJ2-1,TRBV11-1,CASRVRRSSYNEQFF
few,TRBJ2-7,TRBV7-9,CASSRTSGMYEQYF